The 17 T cell receptor beta chains below come from one sample, sequenced in a study of T cells in Graves' hyperthyroidism and ophthalmopathy. RNA transcripts yielded amplified TCR beta CDR3 regions. The primer set for the first-round RT-PCR of the TCR CDR3 was HTBI. TCRdb reprocessed the multiplex PCR reads via MiXCR and lists one record per CDR3 protein. Of roughly 300,000 distinct CDR3 sequences in the sample, around a sixth are singletons; the top ten hold approximately 54%. Sequenced sample: blood. These receptors originate from a woman aged 45-59 years with Graves' hyperthyroidism.

This clonotype has at least ten counts. The V call is TRBV20-1, the J call TRBJ2-3; a possible D gene is TRBD2 (7 bases). This CDR3 contains 15 residues. In germline, CDR1 is DFQATT, CDR2 SNEGSKA (reference sequence). V was cut by 1 base and J by 3 bases, with 14 bases left in between. The CDR3 reads CSARGGLAVTDTQYF. For the CDR3, the DNA is TGCAGTGCTAGAGGGGGGCTAGCGGTGACAGATACGCAGTATTTT.

This clonotype was observed a handful of times. This CDR3 is CASSVDYGDYLQFF. The CDR3 nucleotides are TGTGCCAGCAGCGTAGATTATGGGGATTATTTGCAGTTCTTC. This rearrangement joins TRBV9 to TRBJ2-1, with unresolved D. V lost 0 bases and J lost 12, with 16 bases in between. The CDR3 spans 14 residues. Germline V gene lookup returns CDR1 SGDLS and CDR2 YYNGEE.

This clonotype has more than one count but fewer than ten. The rearrangement uses TRBV5-4 and TRBJ1-1; tentatively, D is TRBD1 (5 bases). V shed 4 bases and J shed 8 bases, with 15 bases lying between them. In germline, CDR1 is SGHNT, CDR2 YYREEE (reference sequence). This CDR3 region has 13 residues. The CDR3 region is CASSPEPGTEAFF. The CDR3 DNA reads as TGTGCCAGCAGCCCGGAACCAGGGACGGAAGCTTTCTTT.

This sequence joins TRBV7-9 and TRBJ1-1; D is undetermined. The germline V gene has CDR1 SEHNR and CDR2 FQNEAQ (reference sequence). The V end lost 5 bases, the J end lost 6 bases, and 13 bases lay between the germline ends. The CDR3 extends over 13 amino acids. CDR3 DNA: TGTGCCAGCAGCCCCGGCCTCGGAGCTGAAGCTTTCTTT. Amino acid sequence: CASSPGLGAEAFF.

The chain employs TRBV7-9 and TRBJ2-1; D not certain. Germline CDR1 and CDR2: SEHNR and FQNEAQ (reference sequence). Trimming removed 5 bases at V and 6 bases at J, with 8 bases between. CDR3 length: 12 residues. The CDR3 coding sequence is TGTGCCAGCAGCACCGCCGGCAATGAGCAGTTCTTC. Translating gives CASSTAGNEQFF.

In its sample, this clonotype was seen many times. V is TRBV28 and J is TRBJ1-2; 12 positions match TRBD1. Unmatched junction bases numbered 9, after V lost 3 bases and J lost 4 bases. The V gene's germline CDR1 is MDHEN and CDR2 SYDVKM. CDR3 size: 17 residues. The CDR3 here is CASSFPGQGAFVYGYTF. Written as DNA, the CDR3 is TGTGCCAGCAGTTTTCCGGGACAGGGGGCCTTTGTCTATGGCTACACCTTC.

The chain has TRBV27 and TRBJ2-1; 9 bases align to TRBD1. Trimming took 3 bases from V and 12 from J; bases not matched to a gene: 12. The CDR3 runs 15 residues. Germline CDR1 MNHEY, CDR2 SMNVEV (reference sequence). CDR3 in DNA: TGTGCCAGCAGTTTCCAGGGGACAGGGCAAGGGGTGCAGTTCTTC. Translating gives CASSFQGTGQGVQFF.

This clonotype was seen at least ten times. V usage is TRBV2 and J usage is TRBJ2-6; a weak D match, TRBD1 (6 bases). The CDR3 is made up of 14 amino acids. The germline V gene has CDR1 SNHLY and CDR2 FYNNEI. The CDR3 here is CAGAAGSGANVLTF. CDR3 coding DNA: TGTGCGGGGGCAGCCGGCTCTGGGGCCAACGTCCTGACTTTC.

In the case of this clonotype: A much larger clone sits a single nucleotide away, making a read error possible. The V and J genes are TRBV11-2 and TRBJ1-1, with a possible D match to TRBD1 (6 bases). The CDR3 has 13 residues. CDR1 is SGHAT and CDR2 is FQNNGV in the germline V gene. V lost 6 bases and J 11 bases, leaving 19 bases between the germline ends. The CDR3 region has the DNA TGTGCCAGCAGTTATATACTACAGGGTGGGGCTTTCTTT. This encodes CASSYILQGGAFF.

This clonotype was recorded at least ten times. The rearrangement links TRBV11-2 to TRBJ1-1; D remains ambiguous. The length of the CDR3 is 14 residues. With 5 bases removed from V and 2 bases from J, the gap between germline ends came to 12 bases. Germline V CDR1 and CDR2: SGHAT, FQNNGV. The CDR3 loop is CASSPVRFNTEAFF. The CDR3 DNA reads TGTGCCAGCAGCCCAGTCAGGTTCAACACTGAAGCTTTCTTT.

This clonotype showed up many times. The chain has TRBV6-1 and TRBJ2-7; 7 bases align to TRBD2. The V and J ends lost 3 bases and 2 bases, in that order; junction bases with no gene match: 13. The CDR3 sequence is 17 residues long. CDR1 and CDR2 from the germline V gene are MNHNS and SASEGT. The CDR3 spells CASSDRPYREAPYEQYF. The CDR3 coding sequence is TGTGCCAGCAGTGATCGTCCTTACCGGGAGGCGCCCTACGAGCAGTACTTC.

This clonotype was picked up a small number of times. The rearrangement uses TRBV12-3 or TRBV12-4 and TRBJ2-5, with TRBD1 matching over 7 bases. The J segment lost 4 bases and the V segment lost 8 bases, leaving 10 bases of the junction unmatched. CDR3 length: 14 amino acids. This chain's CDR3 is CASASGGDPETQYF. Here the CDR3 DNA reads TGTGCCAGCGCCTCAGGGGGTGACCCAGAGACCCAGTACTTC.

V is TRBV30 and J is TRBJ1-4; maybe TRBD1 (5 bases). Trimming took 0 bases from V and 6 from J, leaving 11 bases between them. Looked up from germline, CDR1 is GTSNPN and CDR2 is SVGIG (reference sequence). The CDR3 loop spans 14 amino acids. CDR3 DNA sequence: TGTGCCTGGAGTGTCGGGGGATGGGATGAAAAACTGTTTTTT. Translating it yields CAWSVGGWDEKLFF.

This clonotype was recorded at least ten times. The V call is TRBV12-3 or TRBV12-4, the J call TRBJ1-2; no clear D. Trimming cost V 7 bases and J 6 bases, with 12 bases left between them. The CDR3 runs 12 residues. This chain's CDR3 is CASKGGSDGYTF. The CDR3 DNA follows: TGTGCCAGCAAGGGAGGGTCGGATGGCTACACCTTC.

This sequence joins TRBV9 and TRBJ2-1; D is uncertain. CDR1 and CDR2 (germline): SGDLS, YYNGEE. This CDR3 has 12 amino acids. Trimming removed 7 bases from V and 9 bases from J, with 14 bases in between. The CDR3 here is CASSGWAAEQFF. The CDR3 DNA reads TGTGCCAGCTCGGGTTGGGCCGCTGAGCAGTTCTTC. Together with reference TRBV9 and TRBJ2-1, the CDR3 gives the full variable domain: DSGVTQTPKHLITATGQRVTLRCSPRSGDLSVYWYQQSLDQGLQFLIQYYNGEERAKGNILERFSAQQFPDLHSELNLSSLELGDSALYFCASSGWAAEQFFGPGTRLTVL.

The chain recombines TRBV2 with TRBJ2-7; 7 bases are shared with TRBD2. CDR3 size: 14 residues. The V and J ends lost 9 bases and 5 bases, in that order; junction bases with no gene match: 13. Germline V gene data show CDR1 as SNHLY and CDR2 as FYNNEI. The chain's CDR3 is CASHRQVGGNEQYV. The DNA for the CDR3 is TGTGCCAGTCATCGTCAAGTGGGGGGGAACGAGCAGTACGTC.

CDR3 residues: CASSIASGSRLRIGNTIYF. DNA of the CDR3: TGTGCCAGTAGTATCGCCTCCGGGAGTAGATTACGGATTGGAAACACCATATATTTT. The chain employs TRBV19 and TRBJ1-3; D unclear. Per germline, CDR1 LNHDA and CDR2 SQIVND (reference sequence). The CDR3 extends over 19 amino acids. V was trimmed by 3 bases and J by 3 bases, leaving 24 bases between them.